This is a list of T cell receptor beta chains from one sample in a study of shared clonotypes between healthy human individuals. Libraries were prepared by immunoSEQ multiplex PCR; TCRdb keeps only in-frame clonotypes and omits some of them. Of over 300,000 clones listed, about nine tenths are singletons. Sequencing was done on a sample of memory CD8+ T cells sorted from blood. The source of these receptors is a man between 18 and 35 years old in good health. Both conserved end residues are part of each CDR3. The order of the fields is D gene, V gene, J gene, clone size, CDR3 protein, CDR3 DNA. The D gene is left open where the match is weak. Size is omitted from some rows. Given values are once, few, many or a class for expanded clones.

d_call: TRBD2
v_call: TRBV7-2
j_call: TRBJ2-3
clone_size: few
cdr3_aa: CASSPGTSYGTDTQYF
cdr3_nt: TGTGCCAGCAGCCCCGGGACTAGCTATGGCACAGATACGCAGTATTTT

d_call: .
v_call: TRBV7-4
j_call: TRBJ2-1
clone_size: once
cdr3_aa: CASSSSSNEQFF
cdr3_nt: TGTGCCAGCAGCTCCTCAAGCAATGAGCAGTTCTTC

d_call: .
v_call: TRBV2
j_call: TRBJ1-6
clone_size: .
cdr3_aa: CASSESAGQNSPLHF
cdr3_nt: TGTGCCAGCAGTGAGTCAGCAGGTCAAAATTCACCCCTCCACTTT

d_call: TRBD2
v_call: TRBV7-6
j_call: TRBJ2-1
clone_size: .
cdr3_aa: CASSFPQSGRSYNEQFF
cdr3_nt: TGTGCCAGCAGCTTCCCCCAATCCGGGAGGTCTTACAATGAGCAGTTCTTC

d_call: TRBD1
v_call: TRBV5-1
j_call: TRBJ1-6
clone_size: .
cdr3_aa: CASSLPGQGESPLHF
cdr3_nt: TGCGCCAGCAGCCTCCCGGGACAGGGAGAATCACCCCTCCACTTT

d_call: TRBD2
v_call: TRBV7-2
j_call: TRBJ2-1
clone_size: .
cdr3_aa: CASSLWASGGNNEQFF
cdr3_nt: TGTGCCAGCAGCTTATGGGCTAGCGGGGGGAACAATGAGCAGTTCTTC

d_call: TRBD1
v_call: TRBV6-5
j_call: TRBJ1-1
clone_size: .
cdr3_aa: CASSYDSRGANTEAFF
cdr3_nt: TGTGCCAGCAGTTACGACAGCAGGGGGGCGAACACTGAAGCTTTCTTT

d_call: TRBD1
v_call: TRBV27
j_call: TRBJ1-5
clone_size: few
cdr3_aa: CASSVQGADQPQHF
cdr3_nt: TGTGCCAGCAGTGTACAGGGGGCTGATCAGCCCCAGCATTTT

d_call: .
v_call: TRBV7-9
j_call: TRBJ2-5
clone_size: .
cdr3_aa: CASSPRGQETQYF
cdr3_nt: TGTGCCAGCAGCCCTCGTGGTCAAGAGACCCAGTACTTC

d_call: TRBD1
v_call: TRBV5-6
j_call: TRBJ1-2
clone_size: .
cdr3_aa: CASSLGEQGATGYTF
cdr3_nt: TGTGCCAGCAGCTTGGGTGAACAGGGGGCGACGGGCTACACCTTC

d_call: .
v_call: TRBV25-1
j_call: TRBJ1-1
clone_size: .
cdr3_aa: CASSERAEEAFF
cdr3_nt: TGTGCCAGCAGTGAAAGGGCGGAAGAAGCTTTCTTT

d_call: .
v_call: TRBV11-2
j_call: TRBJ2-7
clone_size: .
cdr3_aa: CASSLAVSDYSYEQYF
cdr3_nt: TGTGCCAGCAGCTTAGCGGTGAGTGATTACTCCTACGAGCAGTACTTC

d_call: .
v_call: TRBV6-5
j_call: TRBJ1-4
clone_size: .
cdr3_aa: CASSYDIRGEKLFF
cdr3_nt: TGTGCCAGCAGTTACGACATTCGAGGTGAAAAACTGTTTTTT

d_call: .
v_call: TRBV27
j_call: TRBJ2-7
clone_size: once
cdr3_aa: CASSLVSRAGEQYF
cdr3_nt: TGTGCCAGCAGTTTAGTCTCTAGAGCGGGCGAGCAGTACTTC

d_call: .
v_call: TRBV13
j_call: TRBJ2-7
clone_size: few
cdr3_aa: CASSFRGSSYEQYF
cdr3_nt: TGTGCCAGCAGCTTTCGGGGTAGCTCCTACGAGCAGTACTTC

d_call: .
v_call: TRBV7-9
j_call: TRBJ2-7
clone_size: .
cdr3_aa: CASSSVHERILFSYEQYF
cdr3_nt: TGTGCCAGCAGCTCAGTACATGAGCGGATACTTTTCTCCTACGAGCAGTACTTC

d_call: .
v_call: TRBV6-5
j_call: TRBJ2-7
clone_size: .
cdr3_aa: CASSYGRGFRREQYF
cdr3_nt: TGTGCCAGCAGTTACGGACGGGGGTTCAGGCGCGAGCAGTACTTC

d_call: .
v_call: TRBV7-9
j_call: TRBJ2-1
clone_size: .
cdr3_aa: CASSLQGYNEQFF
cdr3_nt: TGTGCCAGCAGCTTACAGGGGTACAATGAGCAGTTCTTC

d_call: TRBD2
v_call: TRBV9
j_call: TRBJ2-3
clone_size: many
cdr3_aa: CASSADLAGGSTQYF
cdr3_nt: TGTGCCAGCAGCGCCGACCTAGCGGGGGGGAGTACGCAGTATTTT

d_call: .
v_call: TRBV13
j_call: TRBJ1-5
clone_size: once
cdr3_aa: CASSARVGGNQPQHF
cdr3_nt: TGTGCCAGCAGCGCCAGGGTGGGGGGCAATCAGCCCCAGCATTTT

d_call: .
v_call: TRBV29-1
j_call: TRBJ2-5
clone_size: .
cdr3_aa: CSVVDTKETQYF
cdr3_nt: TGCAGCGTCGTGGACACGAAAGAGACCCAGTACTTC

d_call: .
v_call: TRBV7-8
j_call: TRBJ2-7
clone_size: once
cdr3_aa: CASSLWSGTYEQYF
cdr3_nt: TGTGCCAGCAGCTTGTGGAGCGGTACCTACGAGCAGTACTTC

d_call: TRBD2
v_call: TRBV5-4
j_call: TRBJ2-3
clone_size: few
cdr3_aa: CASIPAGGSTDTQYF
cdr3_nt: TGTGCCAGCATCCCAGCGGGAGGGAGTACAGATACGCAGTATTTT

d_call: .
v_call: TRBV6-1
j_call: TRBJ1-5
clone_size: .
cdr3_aa: CASSDLSGASNQPQHF
cdr3_nt: TGTGCCAGCAGTGACCTTTCGGGGGCAAGCAATCAGCCCCAGCATTTT

d_call: .
v_call: TRBV6-1
j_call: TRBJ2-2
clone_size: .
cdr3_aa: CASSELRGADTGELFF
cdr3_nt: TGTGCCAGCAGTGAATTGAGGGGCGCGGACACCGGGGAGCTGTTTTTT

d_call: .
v_call: TRBV9
j_call: TRBJ2-3
clone_size: many
cdr3_aa: CASSALGGPSTDTQYF
cdr3_nt: TGTGCCAGCAGCGCTTTGGGGGGACCGAGCACAGATACGCAGTATTTT

d_call: .
v_call: TRBV10-3
j_call: TRBJ2-1
clone_size: .
cdr3_aa: CAISGAEGDYNEQFF
cdr3_nt: TGTGCCATCAGTGGTGCGGAGGGGGACTACAATGAGCAGTTCTTC

d_call: .
v_call: TRBV5-6
j_call: TRBJ2-1
clone_size: .
cdr3_aa: CASSLGAANPYNEQFF
cdr3_nt: TGTGCCAGCAGCTTGGGGGCAGCTAACCCTTACAATGAGCAGTTCTTC

d_call: TRBD1
v_call: TRBV2
j_call: TRBJ2-2
clone_size: .
cdr3_aa: CASSGTGVGLTGELFF
cdr3_nt: TGTGCCAGCTCCGGGACAGGGGTCGGTCTCACCGGGGAGCTGTTTTTT

d_call: TRBD2
v_call: TRBV28
j_call: TRBJ2-5
clone_size: .
cdr3_aa: CASSLGAGGQETQYF
cdr3_nt: TGTGCCAGCAGTTTGGGAGCGGGGGGCCAAGAGACCCAGTACTTC

d_call: .
v_call: TRBV5-6
j_call: TRBJ2-1
clone_size: .
cdr3_aa: CASSLELEPYNEQFF
cdr3_nt: TGTGCCAGCAGCCTGGAACTAGAGCCCTACAATGAGCAGTTCTTC

d_call: .
v_call: TRBV30
j_call: TRBJ2-7
clone_size: .
cdr3_aa: CAWSEFYPGEQYF
cdr3_nt: TGTGCCTGGAGTGAATTTTACCCGGGCGAGCAGTACTTC

d_call: .
v_call: TRBV11-2
j_call: TRBJ2-7
clone_size: .
cdr3_aa: CASSNSGPYEQYF
cdr3_nt: TGTGCCAGCAGCAATTCGGGGCCCTACGAGCAGTACTTC

d_call: .
v_call: TRBV9
j_call: TRBJ2-3
clone_size: once
cdr3_aa: CASSLRLDSADTQYF
cdr3_nt: TGTGCCAGCAGCCTCCGACTAGACTCTGCAGATACGCAGTATTTT

d_call: TRBD1
v_call: TRBV28
j_call: TRBJ2-2
clone_size: .
cdr3_aa: CASSQYGTGNTGELFF
cdr3_nt: TGTGCCAGCAGTCAATACGGGACAGGGAATACCGGGGAGCTGTTTTTT

d_call: .
v_call: TRBV29-1
j_call: TRBJ1-2
clone_size: .
cdr3_aa: CSVEGDYGYTF
cdr3_nt: TGCAGCGTTGAGGGGGACTATGGCTACACCTTC

d_call: TRBD2
v_call: TRBV25-1
j_call: TRBJ2-1
clone_size: .
cdr3_aa: CASKRLGTSGYNEQFF
cdr3_nt: TGTGCCAGCAAACGCCTGGGGACTAGCGGGTACAATGAGCAGTTCTTC

d_call: .
v_call: TRBV7-9
j_call: TRBJ2-7
clone_size: .
cdr3_aa: CASSFGETYEQYF
cdr3_nt: TGTGCCAGCAGCTTTGGGGAAACCTACGAGCAGTACTTC